This entry features one T cell receptor (beta chain) sequence. This entry belongs to a study of blood T cell repertoires in COVID-19. Study-wide context: PBMCs, B-cell-depleted T cells, or T cells provided the cDNA or gDNA that made up the material.

Profiled with immunoSEQ multiplex PCR; TCRdb holds only in-frame clones, not every one. Found here are 400,000 or so clones, roughly nine tenths of them singletons; the top ten hold about 1.1%. Participants spanned ages about 18 to 100 years and resided in fewer than 30 US areas. Each participant's cohort was designated according to participant-reported clinical history. In Cohort 3, a recovered donor had either two negative PCRs, clearance, or symptom resolution. The CDR3 has 16 amino acids. V was pared by 5 bases and J by 6 bases, with 6 bases of the junction left unmatched. The germline gives CDR1 SGHVS, CDR2 FNYEAQ.

The sequence was obtained from a man under 40 who had recovered from COVID-19. The sequencing input was PBMCs or T cells enriched from blood (not recorded which). This chain connects TRBV7-6 to TRBJ2-2; TRBD2 matches 13 bases. The CDR3 coding sequence is TGTGCCAGCAGCCTTGGACTAGCGGGAGAGGCCGGGGAGCTGTTTTTT. Residues: CASSLGLAGEAGELFF.